The present TCR beta chain was sequenced within a study of tumor-infiltrating lymphocytes in oesophageal squamous cell carcinoma. MiXCR, applied by TCRdb to the PCR reads, yields one record per CDR3 protein. The sample lists about 15,000 distinct CDR3 sequences, 40% to 50% occurring once. Germline V lookup: CDR1 SGHVS, CDR2 FNYEAQ. The CDR3 spans 15 residues. The rearrangement joins TRBV7-6 to TRBJ2-7; possible D gene TRBD2, 6 bases. The J call may be in error: the DNA end matches TRBJ2-1 better. The sample taken for sequencing was blood. This sequence originates from a male donor with esophageal squamous cell carcinoma. The CDR3 DNA reads as TGTGCCAGCAGCCCAGCGGGCGGGTTAAACAATGAGCAGTTCTTC. Its translation: CASSPAGGLNNEQFF.